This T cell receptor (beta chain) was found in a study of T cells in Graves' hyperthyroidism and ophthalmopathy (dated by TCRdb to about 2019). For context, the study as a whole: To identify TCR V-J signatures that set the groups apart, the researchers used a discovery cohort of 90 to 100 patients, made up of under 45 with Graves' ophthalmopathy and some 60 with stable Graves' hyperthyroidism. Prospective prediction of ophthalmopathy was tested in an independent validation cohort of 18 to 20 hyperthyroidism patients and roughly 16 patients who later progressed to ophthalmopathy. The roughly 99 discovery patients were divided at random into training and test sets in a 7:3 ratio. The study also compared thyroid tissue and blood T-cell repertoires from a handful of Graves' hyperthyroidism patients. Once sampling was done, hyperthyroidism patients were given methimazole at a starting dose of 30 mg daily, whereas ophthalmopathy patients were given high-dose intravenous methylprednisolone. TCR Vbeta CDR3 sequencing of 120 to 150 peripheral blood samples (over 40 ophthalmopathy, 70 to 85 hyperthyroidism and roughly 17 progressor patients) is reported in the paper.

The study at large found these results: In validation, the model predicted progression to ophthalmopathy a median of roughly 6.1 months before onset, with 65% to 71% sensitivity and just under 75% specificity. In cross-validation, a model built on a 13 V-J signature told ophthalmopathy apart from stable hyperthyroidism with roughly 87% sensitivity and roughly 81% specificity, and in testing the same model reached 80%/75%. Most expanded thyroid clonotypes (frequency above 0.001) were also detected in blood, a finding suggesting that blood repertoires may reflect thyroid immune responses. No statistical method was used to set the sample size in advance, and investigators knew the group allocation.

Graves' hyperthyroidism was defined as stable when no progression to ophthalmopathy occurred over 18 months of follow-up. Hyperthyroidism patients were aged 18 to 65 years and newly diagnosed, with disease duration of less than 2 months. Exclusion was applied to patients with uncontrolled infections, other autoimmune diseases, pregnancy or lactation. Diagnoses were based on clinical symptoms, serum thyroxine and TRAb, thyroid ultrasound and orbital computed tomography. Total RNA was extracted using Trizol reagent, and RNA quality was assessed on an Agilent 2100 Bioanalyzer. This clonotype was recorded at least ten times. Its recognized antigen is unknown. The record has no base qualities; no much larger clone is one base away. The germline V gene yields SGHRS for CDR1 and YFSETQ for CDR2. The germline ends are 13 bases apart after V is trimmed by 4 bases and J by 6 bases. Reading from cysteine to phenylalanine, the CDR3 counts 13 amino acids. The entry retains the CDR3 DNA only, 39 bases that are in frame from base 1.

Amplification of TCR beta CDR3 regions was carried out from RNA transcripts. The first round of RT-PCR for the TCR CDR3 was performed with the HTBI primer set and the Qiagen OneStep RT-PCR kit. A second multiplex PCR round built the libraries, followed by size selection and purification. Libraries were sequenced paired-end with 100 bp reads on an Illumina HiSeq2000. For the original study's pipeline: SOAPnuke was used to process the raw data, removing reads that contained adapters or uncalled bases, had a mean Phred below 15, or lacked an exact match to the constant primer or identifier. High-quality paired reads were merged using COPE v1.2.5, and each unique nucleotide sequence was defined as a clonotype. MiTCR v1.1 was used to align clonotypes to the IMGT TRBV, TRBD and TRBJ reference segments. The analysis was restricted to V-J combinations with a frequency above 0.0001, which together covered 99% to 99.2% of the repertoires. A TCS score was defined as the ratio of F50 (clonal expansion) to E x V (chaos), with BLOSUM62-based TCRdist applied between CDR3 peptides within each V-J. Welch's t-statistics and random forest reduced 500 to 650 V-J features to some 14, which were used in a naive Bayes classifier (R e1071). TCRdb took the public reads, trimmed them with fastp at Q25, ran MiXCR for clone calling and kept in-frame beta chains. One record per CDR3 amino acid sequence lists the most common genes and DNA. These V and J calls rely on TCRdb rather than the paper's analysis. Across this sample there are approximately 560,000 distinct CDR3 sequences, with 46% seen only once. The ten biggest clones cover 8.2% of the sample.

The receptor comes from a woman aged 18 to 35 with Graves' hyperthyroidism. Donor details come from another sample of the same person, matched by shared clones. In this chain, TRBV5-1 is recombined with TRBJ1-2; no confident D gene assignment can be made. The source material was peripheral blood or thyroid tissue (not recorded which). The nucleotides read TGCGCCAGCAGCCTCGGGGAGAACCATGGCTACACCTTC. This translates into CASSLGENHGYTF.